The entry below gives a single T cell receptor beta chain sequence along with its context. In its sample, this clonotype was seen a few times. Its antigen specificity is not known. Base qualities are missing; no much larger clone stands one base away. This record belongs to a study of response to subunit inactivated influenza vaccine (dated by TCRdb to the late 2010s). General notes on the study: Deep quantitative T cell receptor repertoire profiling was used in the study to track responses to a trivalent subunit inactivated influenza vaccine. Overall results and qualifications from the work: The authors suggested that each seasonal influenza vaccination may recruit only a limited number of new T cells.

Receptors were amplified or captured by RT-PCR. Sequencing was carried out with an Illumina HiSeq 2500. The public sequencing data were trimmed at Q25 with fastp and processed into clonotypes with MiXCR by TCRdb, which kept only in-frame beta chains. Rows are combined by CDR3 protein, so each entry shows the most common genes and DNA. This sample comprises approximately 570,000 distinct CDR3 sequences, 7.5% to 8.5% of them detected only once. Of the sample, 13% is held by the ten largest clones. The sequence was obtained from a man in his fifties or sixties who received an inactivated influenza vaccine. Donor details come from another sample of the same person, matched by shared clones. Sequencing used PBMCs from blood, obtained around 2 years after vaccination.

The base sequence is TGTGCCAGCAGCTTAGCAGCCAAGAACTATGGCTACACCTTC. This codes for CASSLAAKNYGYTF. Rearrangement joined TRBV7-2 to TRBJ1-2; the D gene assignment is ambiguous. In the germline V gene, CDR1 corresponds to SGHTA and CDR2 to FQGNSA. V and J lose 0 bases and 2 bases, and a span of 7 bases separates them. There are 14 amino acids in the CDR3, from cysteine to phenylalanine inclusive. Just CDR3 DNA is preserved here, 42 bases in frame from base 1.